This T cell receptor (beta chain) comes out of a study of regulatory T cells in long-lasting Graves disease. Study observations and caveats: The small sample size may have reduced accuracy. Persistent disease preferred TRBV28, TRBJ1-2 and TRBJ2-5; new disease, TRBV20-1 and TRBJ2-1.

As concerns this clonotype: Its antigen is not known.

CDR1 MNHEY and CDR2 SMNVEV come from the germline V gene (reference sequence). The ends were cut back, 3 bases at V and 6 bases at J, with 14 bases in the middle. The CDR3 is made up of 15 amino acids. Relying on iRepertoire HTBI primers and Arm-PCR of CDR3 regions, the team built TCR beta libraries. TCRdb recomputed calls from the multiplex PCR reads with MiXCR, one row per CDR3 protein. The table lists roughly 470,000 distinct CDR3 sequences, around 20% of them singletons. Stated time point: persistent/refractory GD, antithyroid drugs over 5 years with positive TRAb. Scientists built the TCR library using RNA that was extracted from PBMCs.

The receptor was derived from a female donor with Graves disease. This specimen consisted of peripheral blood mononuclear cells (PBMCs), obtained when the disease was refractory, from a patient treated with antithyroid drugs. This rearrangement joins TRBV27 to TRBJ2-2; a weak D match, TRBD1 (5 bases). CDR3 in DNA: TGTGCCAGCAGTTTCCAGGGTTCAGGCGCCGGGGAGCTGTTTTTT. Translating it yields CASSFQGSGAGELFF.